Following are 20 T cell receptor delta chains from one sample sequenced in a study of Vδ1+ human thymocytes. Study-wide results and limits: Thymic TRG and TRD repertoires appeared highly polyclonal.

Sequences come from RNA converted to cDNA by reverse transcription. Pooled V-gene forward primers with one constant-region reverse primer generated the CDR3 amplicons by multiplex PCR. TCRdb reprocessed the multiplex PCR reads using CATT. Of some 55,000 delta-chain clones listed, 15% were seen once; the top ten hold under 0.55%. No antigen is known for these receptors. Sequencing was performed on Vdelta1+ gamma-delta thymocytes from the thymus. Subset indicated: FACS-sorted CD3+ TCRalphabeta- TCRVdelta1+ TCRVdelta2- thymocytes. The receptors were gathered from a boy under three years old who had congenital heart surgery.

This clone was seen more than once but under ten times. This chain joins TRDV1 and TRDJ1; TRDD3 matches at 10 bases. The V and J ends lost 2 bases and 7 bases, in that order; junction bases with no gene match: 13. Germline CDR1 and CDR2: TSWWSYY and QGS. This CDR3 is 17 amino acids long. CDR3 protein: CALGEGSYWGIPIKLIF. The CDR3 coding sequence is TGTGCTCTTGGGGAAGGTTCCTACTGGGGGATTCCCATTAAACTCATCTTT.

This clone has more than one count but fewer than ten. One junction end does not reproduce the germline sequence, and a read error may be involved. J is TRDJ1 and V is TRDV1, with 7 bases lining up with TRDD3. Germline CDR1 is TSWWSYY and CDR2 is QGS. CDR3 length: 23 residues. The CDR3 DNA reads TGCGCTCTTGGGGAACTGGGGTCTAGTATCCGGTCGCTGGGGGTCCAGTACACCGATAAACTCATCTTT. It yields the protein CALGELGSSIRSLGVQYTDKLIF.

There are a few counts of this clone. The V gene is TRDV1, the J gene TRDJ1; TRDD3 matches 7 bases. CDR1 is TSWWSYY and CDR2 is QGS in the germline V gene. The CDR3 spans 16 residues. V was clipped by 4 bases and J by 0 bases; unmatched bases: 8. CDR3 amino acids: CALGGTGETYTDKLIF. CDR3 nucleotides: TGTGCTCTTGGGGGTACTGGGGAGACGTACACCGATAAACTCATCTTT.

This clone was detected a few times. J is TRDJ1 and V is TRDV1; 7 bases align to TRDD3. Unmatched junction bases numbered 13, after V lost 3 bases and J lost 0 bases. The CDR3 has 18 residues. Germline V CDR1 and CDR2: TSWWSYY, QGS. The CDR3 nucleotides are TGTGCTCTTGGGGACCCGGGTCCTGTCGGGGGATACACCGATAAACTCATCTTT. Encoded protein: CALGDPGPVGGYTDKLIF.

This clone was seen a handful of times. The rearrangement joins TRDV1 to TRDJ1, with 7 nucleotides matching TRDD3. J gave up 9 bases and V 2 bases, and 21 bases lay outside the gene matches. CDR1 TSWWSYY and CDR2 QGS come from the germline V gene. The CDR3 covers 18 residues. The CDR3 protein is CALGETDIPLLGIRELIF. Here the CDR3 DNA reads TGTGCTCTTGGGGAAACGGACATTCCTCTACTGGGGATCAGGGAACTCATCTTT.

J is TRDJ1 and V is TRDV1; possible D gene TRDD2, 5 bases. Between the trimmed V and J ends, which lost 1 base and 1 base, there was a span of 16 bases. Looked up from germline, CDR1 is TSWWSYY and CDR2 is QGS. This CDR3 contains 17 residues. In DNA, the CDR3 is TGTGCTCTTGGGGAACAGCGGGACCTCCCTACCACCGATAAACTCATCTTT. Protein product: CALGEQRDLPTTDKLIF.

The chain uses TRDV1 and TRDJ1, with 11 bases identical to TRDD3. The V segment lost 0 bases and the J segment 8 bases; nucleotides outside the gene matches: 32. Germline V gene sequence: CDR1 TSWWSYY, CDR2 QGS. The CDR3 totals 24 residues. CDR3 coding DNA: TGTGCTCTTGGGGAACTAGGGCTAATAACAAGCAGGGCGATCGTACTGGGGGATAGTTCCAAACTCATCTTT. It yields the protein CALGELGLITSRAIVLGDSSKLIF.

This clone was observed a few times. An end of the junction differs from the germline gene, which may be a read error. V gene TRDV2 combines with J gene TRDJ1; TRDD3 matches 12 bases. Germline CDR1 and CDR2: GEAIGNYY and EKD. The CDR3 runs 17 residues. CDR3 coding DNA: TGTGCCTGTAACACTGGGGGATACCCGCCCGACACCGATAAACTCATCTTT. It is translated as CACNTGGYPPDTDKLIF.

This clone was picked up a small number of times. This sequence joins TRDV1 and TRDJ1; D gene unclear. V was clipped by 3 bases and J by 5 bases, with 13 bases between them. The germline gives CDR1 TSWWSYY, CDR2 QGS. The CDR3 totals 14 residues. DNA for the CDR3: TGTGCTCTTGGGGACTGTGGCTTAGTTGATAAACTCATCTTT. Amino acids: CALGDCGLVDKLIF.

This sequence joins TRDV1 and TRDJ1; D is perhaps TRDD3 (6 bases). V lost 2 bases to trimming and J lost 5 bases, with 24 bases between them. CDR1 and CDR2 (germline): TSWWSYY, QGS. The CDR3 spans 18 residues. The CDR3 DNA is TGTGCTCTTGGGGAAAGACTACACAGGATGGATACACCAGATAAACTCATCTTT. Translated: CALGERLHRMDTPDKLIF.

This clone was detected only a few times. This chain connects TRDV1 to TRDJ1; TRDD2 agrees at 7 bases. This CDR3 is built from 17 residues. Germline CDR1 and CDR2: TSWWSYY and QGS. V dropped 2 bases and J dropped 0; count of bases not matched to a gene: 9. CDR3 region: CALGEGPSFVYTDKLIF. CDR3 DNA sequence: TGTGCTCTTGGGGAAGGTCCTTCCTTTGTGTACACCGATAAACTCATCTTT.

V gene TRDV1 combines with J gene TRDJ1; 10 bases fit TRDD3. Trimming took 1 base from V and 2 from J; bases not matched to a gene: 10. CDR3 length equals 18 residues. Germline V gene lookup returns CDR1 TSWWSYY and CDR2 QGS. The CDR3 loop is CALGEPPYVLGDTDKLIF. The CDR3 DNA is TGTGCTCTTGGGGAACCTCCTTACGTACTGGGGGATACCGATAAACTCATCTTT.

Concerning this clone: It may be a read error: a sequence one base away is much more abundant. The chain recombines TRDV2 with TRDJ1; 13 nucleotides match TRDD3. Germline CDR1 and CDR2: GEAIGNYY and EKD. V gave up 3 bases and J gave up 3 bases; unmatched junction bases: 6. The CDR3 length is 16 residues. This CDR3 is CACDAYWGIRSDKLIF. CDR3 sequence (DNA): TGTGCCTGTGACGCTTACTGGGGGATACGCTCCGATAAACTCATCTTT.

The chain is built from TRDV1 and TRDJ1, with 12 bases lining up with TRDD3. CDR3 length: 22 residues. Trimming at V came to 0 bases and at J to 2 bases, leaving 19 bases not matched to a gene. Germline lookup yields CDR1 TSWWSYY and CDR2 QGS. CDR3 loop: CALGELILRGWGIRKGTDKLIF. CDR3 in DNA: TGTGCTCTTGGGGAACTCATCCTACGAGGCTGGGGGATACGAAAGGGGACCGATAAACTCATCTTT.

The chain carries TRDV2 and TRDJ1; 9 bases match TRDD3. The V segment lost 1 base and the J segment 0 bases; nucleotides outside the gene matches: 11. Looked up from germline, CDR1 is GEAIGNYY and CDR2 is EKD. The CDR3 runs to 18 residues. The CDR3 sequence is CACDTWYWGTPYTDKLIF. CDR3 nucleotides: TGTGCCTGTGACACTTGGTACTGGGGGACCCCGTACACCGATAAACTCATCTTT.

The chain joins TRDV1 to TRDJ1, with D maybe TRDD3 (5 bases). The length of the CDR3 is 14 residues. Between the trimmed V and J ends, which lost 0 bases and 2 bases, there was a span of 7 bases. From germline, CDR1 is TSWWSYY and CDR2 QGS. CDR3 sequence: CALGELRGTDKLIF. The CDR3 coding sequence is TGTGCTCTTGGGGAACTACGGGGGACCGATAAACTCATCTTT.

This clone was recorded once. This may arise from a read error, as a much more abundant clone is one base away. The chain is built from TRDV2 and TRDJ1; TRDD3 matches at 8 bases. Trimming at V came to 7 bases and at J to 1 base, leaving 16 bases not matched to a gene. The CDR3 spans 17 residues. The V gene's germline CDR1 is GEAIGNYY and CDR2 EKD. CDR3 nucleotide sequence: TGTGCCTGCGGAGGGATAGAGAGGGGATACATCACCGATAAACTCATCTTT. This translates into CACGGIERGYITDKLIF.

This clone has just a few counts. The chain joins TRDV1 to TRDJ1; 8 bases match TRDD3. This CDR3 is 19 amino acids long. Germline CDR1 reads TSWWSYY; CDR2 reads QGS. The V and J ends lost 0 bases and 3 bases, in that order; junction bases with no gene match: 15. CDR3 sequence (DNA): TGTGCTCTTGGGGAACTCCTCCCCGGGGGGATAGGGACCCCCGATAAACTCATCTTT. Amino acid sequence: CALGELLPGGIGTPDKLIF.

This clone was seen a few times. The chain carries TRDV1 and TRDJ1; TRDD3 matches at 8 bases. Germline CDR1 is TSWWSYY and CDR2 is QGS. The V and J ends lost 0 bases and 3 bases, in that order; junction bases with no gene match: 15. CDR3 length: 19 amino acids. CDR3 residues: CALGELGTTWGDMADKLIF. The CDR3 DNA follows: TGTGCTCTTGGGGAACTGGGGACTACGTGGGGGGATATGGCCGATAAACTCATCTTT.

This clone was observed a few times. The V gene is TRDV1, the J gene TRDJ1, with D possibly TRDD3 on 5 matching bases. Germline assignment: CDR1 TSWWSYY and CDR2 QGS. The CDR3 runs to 21 residues. The germline V and J ends were trimmed by 6 bases and 0 bases, with 32 bases remaining between them. This chain's CDR3 is CALGLRQQEWGLVYYTDKLIF. The CDR3, as DNA: TGTGCTCTTGGTTTGCGTCAACAGGAGTGGGGTCTGGTTTACTACACCGATAAACTCATCTTT.